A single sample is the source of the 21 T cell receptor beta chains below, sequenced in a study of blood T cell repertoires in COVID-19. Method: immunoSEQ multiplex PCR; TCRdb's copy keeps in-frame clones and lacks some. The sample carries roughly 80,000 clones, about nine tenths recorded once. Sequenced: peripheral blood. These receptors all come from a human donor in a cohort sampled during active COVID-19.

CDR3 DNA sequence: TGTGCCAGCAGTCGTCAGGGTTACTCACCCCTCCACTTT. This encodes CASSRQGYSPLHF. This chain connects TRBV12-3 or TRBV12-4 to TRBJ1-6; D may be TRBD1 (5 bases). The CDR3 runs 13 residues. With 5 bases removed from V and 10 bases from J, the gap between germline ends came to 12 bases.

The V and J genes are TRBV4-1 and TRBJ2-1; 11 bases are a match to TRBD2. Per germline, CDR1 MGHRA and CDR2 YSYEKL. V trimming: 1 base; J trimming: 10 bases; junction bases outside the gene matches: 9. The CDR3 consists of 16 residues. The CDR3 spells CASSQGLAGGGEEQFF. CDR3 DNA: TGCGCCAGCAGCCAAGGTCTAGCGGGGGGTGGAGAAGAGCAGTTCTTC.

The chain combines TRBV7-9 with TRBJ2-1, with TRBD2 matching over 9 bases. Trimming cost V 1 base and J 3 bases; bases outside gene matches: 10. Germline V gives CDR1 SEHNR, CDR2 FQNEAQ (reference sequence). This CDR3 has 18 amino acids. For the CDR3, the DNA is TGTGCCAGCAGCTTAGTGGCATTGAGTAGCGGGGGCTACAATGAGCAGTTCTTC. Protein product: CASSLVALSSGGYNEQFF.

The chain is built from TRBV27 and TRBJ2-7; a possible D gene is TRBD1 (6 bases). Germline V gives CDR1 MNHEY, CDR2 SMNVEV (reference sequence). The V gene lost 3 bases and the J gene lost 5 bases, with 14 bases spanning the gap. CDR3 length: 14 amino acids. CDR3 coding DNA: TGTGCCAGCAGTTTCTTACAGGGTTTTAACGAGCAGTACTTC. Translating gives CASSFLQGFNEQYF.

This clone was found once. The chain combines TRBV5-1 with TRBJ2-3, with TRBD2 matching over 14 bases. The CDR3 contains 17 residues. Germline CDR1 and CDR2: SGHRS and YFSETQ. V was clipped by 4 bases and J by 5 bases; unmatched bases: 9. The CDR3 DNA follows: TGCGCCAGCAGCCCGGGACTAGCGGGGGTTGGAGGAGATACGCAGTATTTT. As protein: CASSPGLAGVGGDTQYF.

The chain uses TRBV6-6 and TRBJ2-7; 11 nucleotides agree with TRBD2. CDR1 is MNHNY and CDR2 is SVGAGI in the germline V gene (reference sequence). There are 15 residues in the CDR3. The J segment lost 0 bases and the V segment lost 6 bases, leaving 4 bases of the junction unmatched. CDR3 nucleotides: TGTGCCAGCAGAGGGGGACTAGCGGACTCCTACGAGCAGTACTTC. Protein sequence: CASRGGLADSYEQYF.

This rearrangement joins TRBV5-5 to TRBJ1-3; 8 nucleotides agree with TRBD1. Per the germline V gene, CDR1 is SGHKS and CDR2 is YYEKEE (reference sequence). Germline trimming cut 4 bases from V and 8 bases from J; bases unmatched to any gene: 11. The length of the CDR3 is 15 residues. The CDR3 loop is CASSMAQGVEDTIYF. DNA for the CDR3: TGTGCCAGCAGCATGGCACAGGGGGTTGAAGACACCATATATTTT.

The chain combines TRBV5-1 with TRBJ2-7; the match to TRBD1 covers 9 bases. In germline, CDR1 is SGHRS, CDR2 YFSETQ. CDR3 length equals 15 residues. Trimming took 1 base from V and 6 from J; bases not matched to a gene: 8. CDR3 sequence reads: CASSLPSGTGTEQYF. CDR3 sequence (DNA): TGCGCCAGCAGCTTGCCTTCGGGGACAGGGACCGAGCAGTACTTC. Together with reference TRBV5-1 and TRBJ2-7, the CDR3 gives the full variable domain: KAGVTQTPRYLIKTRGQQVTLSCSPISGHRSVSWYQQTPGQGLQFLFEYFSETQRNKGNFPGRFSGRQFSNSRSEMNVSTLELGDSALYLCASSLPSGTGTEQYFGPGTRLTVT.

DNA for the CDR3: TGTGCCAGCAGTAGCGGGGGGTCAAGCACAGATACGCAGTATTTT. This sequence encodes CASSSGGSSTDTQYF. This chain links TRBV6-4 with TRBJ2-3; TRBD2 matches 9 bases. V lost 5 bases to trimming and J lost 0 bases; unmatched junction nucleotides: 3. Germline-derived CDR1 and CDR2 are MRHNA and SNTAGT. There are 15 residues in the CDR3.

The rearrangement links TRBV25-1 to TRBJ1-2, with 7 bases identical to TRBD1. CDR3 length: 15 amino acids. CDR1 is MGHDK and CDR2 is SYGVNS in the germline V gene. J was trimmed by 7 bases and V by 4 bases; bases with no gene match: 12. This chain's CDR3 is CASSGNPDRARGYTF. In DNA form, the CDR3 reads TGTGCCAGCAGTGGTAACCCTGACAGGGCCCGTGGCTACACCTTC.

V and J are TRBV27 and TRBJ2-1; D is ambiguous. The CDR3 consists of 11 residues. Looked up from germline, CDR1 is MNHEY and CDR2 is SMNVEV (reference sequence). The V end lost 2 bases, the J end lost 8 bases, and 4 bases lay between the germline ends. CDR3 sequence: CASSLGYEQFF. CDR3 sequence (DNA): TGTGCCAGCAGTTTAGGCTATGAGCAGTTCTTC.

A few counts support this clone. This chain's CDR3 is CASSLAAGGNQPQHF. The CDR3 DNA reads as TGTGCCAGCAGCTTAGCGGCAGGGGGCAATCAGCCCCAGCATTTT. This chain joins TRBV7-9 and TRBJ1-5, with D perhaps matching TRBD1 (6 bases). The CDR3 extends over 15 amino acids. Germline values: CDR1 SEHNR, CDR2 FQNEAQ (reference sequence). Trimming took off 0 bases at V and 2 bases at J, with 8 bases between the two ends.

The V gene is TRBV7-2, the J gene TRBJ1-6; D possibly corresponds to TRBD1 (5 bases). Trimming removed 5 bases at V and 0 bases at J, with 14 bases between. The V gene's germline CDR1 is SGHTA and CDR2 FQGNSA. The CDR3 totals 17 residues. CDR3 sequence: CASSPRQIRSYNSPLHF. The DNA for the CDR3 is TGTGCCAGCAGCCCCCGACAGATCCGCTCCTATAATTCACCCCTCCACTTT.

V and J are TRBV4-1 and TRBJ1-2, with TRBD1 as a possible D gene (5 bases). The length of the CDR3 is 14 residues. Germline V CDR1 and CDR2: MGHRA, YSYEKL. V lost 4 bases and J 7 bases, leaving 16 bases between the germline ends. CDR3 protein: CASSRGTDYAGYTF. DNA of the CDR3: TGCGCCAGCAGCCGGGGGACTGACTACGCTGGCTACACCTTC.

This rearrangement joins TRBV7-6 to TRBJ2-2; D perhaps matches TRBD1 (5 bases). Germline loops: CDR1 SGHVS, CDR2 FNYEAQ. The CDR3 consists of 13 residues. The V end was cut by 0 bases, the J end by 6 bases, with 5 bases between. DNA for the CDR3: TGTGCCAGCAGCTTAGCAGGGGCCGGGGAGCTGTTTTTT. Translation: CASSLAGAGELFF.

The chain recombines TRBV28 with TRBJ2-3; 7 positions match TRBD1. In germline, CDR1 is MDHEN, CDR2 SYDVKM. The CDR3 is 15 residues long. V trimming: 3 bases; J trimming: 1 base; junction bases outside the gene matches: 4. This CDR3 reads CASSLYRGRTDTQYF. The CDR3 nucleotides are TGTGCCAGCAGTTTGTACAGGGGCCGCACAGATACGCAGTATTTT.

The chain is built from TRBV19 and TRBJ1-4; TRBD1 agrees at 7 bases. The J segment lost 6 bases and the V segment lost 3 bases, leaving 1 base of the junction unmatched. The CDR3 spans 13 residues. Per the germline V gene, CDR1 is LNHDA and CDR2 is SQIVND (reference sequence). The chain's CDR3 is CASSMGTDEKLFF. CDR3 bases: TGTGCCAGTAGTATGGGGACAGATGAAAAACTGTTTTTT.

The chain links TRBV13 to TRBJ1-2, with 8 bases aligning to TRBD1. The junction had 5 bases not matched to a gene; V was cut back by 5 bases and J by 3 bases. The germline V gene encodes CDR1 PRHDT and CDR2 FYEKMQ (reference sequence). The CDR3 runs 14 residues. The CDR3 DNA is TGTGCCAGCAGCACCGGACAGGGAGACTATGGCTACACCTTC. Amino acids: CASSTGQGDYGYTF.

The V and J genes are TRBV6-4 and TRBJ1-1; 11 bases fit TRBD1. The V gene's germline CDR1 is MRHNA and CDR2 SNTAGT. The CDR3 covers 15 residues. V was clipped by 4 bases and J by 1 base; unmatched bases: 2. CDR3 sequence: CASSVGQGENTEAFF. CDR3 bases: TGTGCCAGCAGTGTGGGACAGGGGGAGAACACTGAAGCTTTCTTT.

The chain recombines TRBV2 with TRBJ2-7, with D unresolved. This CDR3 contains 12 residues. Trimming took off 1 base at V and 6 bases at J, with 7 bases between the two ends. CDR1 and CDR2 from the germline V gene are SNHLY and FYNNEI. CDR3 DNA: TGTGCCAGCAGTGAAGATCCCTCCGAGCAGTACTTC. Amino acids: CASSEDPSEQYF.

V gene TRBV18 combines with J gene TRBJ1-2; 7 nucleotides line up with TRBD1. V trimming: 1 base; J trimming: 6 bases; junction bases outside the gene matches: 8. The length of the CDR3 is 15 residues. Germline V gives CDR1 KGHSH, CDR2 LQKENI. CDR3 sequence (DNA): TGTGCCAGCTCACCACGGGACAGAATTTCCGATGGCTACACCTTC. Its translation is CASSPRDRISDGYTF. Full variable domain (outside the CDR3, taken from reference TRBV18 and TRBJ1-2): NAGVMQNPRHLVRRRGQEARLRCSPMKGHSHVYWYRQLPEEGLKFMVYLQKENIIDESGMPKERFSAEFPKEGPSILRIQQVVRGDSAAYFCASSPRDRISDGYTFGSGTRLTVV.